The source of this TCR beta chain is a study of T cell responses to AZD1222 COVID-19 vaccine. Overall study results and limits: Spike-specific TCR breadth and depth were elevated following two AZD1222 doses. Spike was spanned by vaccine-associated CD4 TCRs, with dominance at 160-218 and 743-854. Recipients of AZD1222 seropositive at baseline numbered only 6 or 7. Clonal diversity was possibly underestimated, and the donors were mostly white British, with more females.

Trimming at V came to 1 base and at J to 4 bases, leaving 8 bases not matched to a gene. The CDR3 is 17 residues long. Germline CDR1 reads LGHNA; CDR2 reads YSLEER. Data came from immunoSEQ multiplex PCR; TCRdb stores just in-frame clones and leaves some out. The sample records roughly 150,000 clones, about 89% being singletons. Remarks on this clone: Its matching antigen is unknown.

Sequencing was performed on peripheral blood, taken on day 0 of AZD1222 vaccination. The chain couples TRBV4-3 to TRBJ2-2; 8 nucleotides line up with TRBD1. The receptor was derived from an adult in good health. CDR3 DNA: TGCGCCAGCAGCCAAGCCGGGACAGGCTATAGCACCGGGGAGCTGTTTTTT. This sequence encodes CASSQAGTGYSTGELFF.